This T cell receptor beta chain derives from a study of shared clonotypes between healthy human individuals. Findings of the study overall: Clonotypes shared by all four donors outscored non-shared clonotypes in generation probability. Enrolling few donors narrowed the genetic and exposure-history diversity that was represented.

For every subset, genomic DNA was evenly distributed across several immunoSEQ plates. Sequencing was performed with immunoSEQ multiplex PCR; in TCRdb, only in-frame clones are kept and a portion is missing. This sample yields 1.5 million to 2.5 million clones, of which around 96% are seen a single time; under 1.5% belongs to the top ten. CDR3 size: 13 residues. Germline V gene sequence: CDR1 MNHEY, CDR2 SVGAGI. V lost 6 bases and J lost 10; bases outside the gene matches: 6. CD45RO-negative, CCR7-selected cells formed the naive CD8 fraction, which excluded terminally differentiated effector memory CD45RA+ cells. Donation came from healthy HIV-negative adults that had no recent acute infections or vaccinations. With regard to this clone: What it binds is unknown.

Material: naive CD8+ T cells sorted from blood. The chain uses TRBV6-5 and TRBJ2-1; the match to TRBD2 covers 10 bases. The TCR sequence derives from a man aged 18 to 29 in good health. CDR3 nucleotide sequence: TGTGCCAGCAGAGCAACTAGCGGGACCGAGCAGTTCTTC. It codes for CASRATSGTEQFF.